One sample yielded the 31 T cell receptor beta chains listed below, sequenced in a study of blood T cell repertoires in COVID-19. The data were produced by immunoSEQ multiplex PCR, yet TCRdb's version contains in-frame clones alone and is incomplete. This sample carries fewer than 300,000 clones, about four fifths of them seen once, and the ten largest clones take about 2.9%. Sequences were obtained from peripheral blood. These TCRs come from a woman aged 60 to 75 with active or convalescent COVID-19.

The chain recombines TRBV12-3 or TRBV12-4 with TRBJ2-5, with 7 positions matching TRBD1. V shed 3 bases and J 4 bases; nucleotides not matched to a gene: 2. The CDR3 runs to 13 residues. CDR3 residues: CASSFYRGETQYF. The CDR3 DNA reads as TGTGCCAGCAGTTTTTACAGGGGAGAGACCCAGTACTTC.

The chain employs TRBV4-1 and TRBJ2-1, with unresolved D. The V gene's germline CDR1 is MGHRA and CDR2 YSYEKL. CDR3 length equals 13 residues. V was shortened by 0 bases and J by 10 bases, with 10 bases between the two germline ends. The CDR3 sequence is CASSQDRGLEQFF. CDR3 in DNA: TGCGCCAGCAGCCAAGATCGAGGCTTAGAGCAGTTCTTC.

The rearrangement uses TRBV18 and TRBJ1-1; TRBD1 aligns across 8 bases. The V segment lost 6 bases and the J segment 1 base; nucleotides outside the gene matches: 7. CDR1 is KGHSH and CDR2 is LQKENI in the germline V gene. The length of the CDR3 is 15 residues. The CDR3 loop reads CASSDRTGSNTEAFF. As DNA, the CDR3 is TGTGCCAGCTCCGACCGGACAGGGTCGAACACTGAAGCTTTCTTT.

J is TRBJ2-7 and V is TRBV10-3; 8 bases align to TRBD1. CDR3 size: 14 residues. V was pared by 6 bases and J by 4 bases, with 8 bases of the junction left unmatched. Germline CDR1 is ENHRY and CDR2 is SYGVKD. The CDR3 DNA follows: TGTGCCATCAGACCGGACAGGGCAGGATACGAGCAGTACTTC. Its protein product is CAIRPDRAGYEQYF.

V is TRBV5-1 and J is TRBJ1-2, with D tentatively TRBD1 (6 bases). V was cut by 5 bases and J by 7 bases, with 15 bases left in between. CDR3 length: 13 amino acids. The germline CDR1 and CDR2 sequences are SGHRS and YFSETQ. CDR3 DNA: TGCGCCAGCAGACTCGACAGGACCTCTGGCTACACCTTC. Residues: CASRLDRTSGYTF.

V usage is TRBV7-6 and J usage is TRBJ1-1; no firm D call. Trimming removed 4 bases at V and 0 bases at J, with 12 bases between. Germline loops: CDR1 SGHVS, CDR2 FNYEAQ. The CDR3 is 15 amino acids. The CDR3 DNA reads as TGTGCCAGCAGCTCCGTCGTCCTACTGAACACTGAAGCTTTCTTT. Translated: CASSSVVLLNTEAFF.

The CDR3 bases are TGTGCCAGCAGCTTAGAGGGGTACCAAAATGGCTATGGCTACACCTTC. The encoded protein is CASSLEGYQNGYGYTF. The V call is TRBV7-6, the J call TRBJ1-2, with D perhaps TRBD1 (5 bases). The CDR3 is 16 residues long. V shed 1 base and J shed 4 bases, with 16 bases lying between them. Germline V CDR1 and CDR2: SGHVS, FNYEAQ. The whole variable domain, remainder taken from reference TRBV7-6 and TRBJ1-2, is GAGVSQSPRYKVTKRGQDVALRCDPISGHVSLYWYRQALGQGPEFLTYFNYEAQQDKSGLPNDRFSAERPEGSISTLTIQRTEQRDSAMYRCASSLEGYQNGYGYTFGSGTRLTVV.

The rearrangement joins TRBV30 to TRBJ1-1; tentatively, D is TRBD1 (5 bases). The germline V gene has CDR1 GTSNPN and CDR2 SVGIG (reference sequence). There are 17 residues in the CDR3. The V end lost 0 bases, the J end lost 2 bases, and 19 bases lay between the germline ends. The CDR3 sequence: CAWSVKGRPLRNTEAFF. The DNA of the CDR3 is TGTGCCTGGAGTGTAAAGGGGCGCCCTCTGCGAAACACTGAAGCTTTCTTT.

Concerning this clone: Germline and junction disagree at one end, which may indicate a read error. This chain joins TRBV7-7 and TRBJ2-5, with a tentative D call TRBD1 (6 bases). Germline V CDR1 and CDR2: SSHAT, FNYEAQ (reference sequence). The CDR3 runs to 15 residues. The DNA of the CDR3 is TGTGCTAGCAGCTTAGTGGCACAGGGATCAGAGACCCAGTACTTC. Protein product: CASSLVAQGSETQYF. The full variable domain, in which reference TRBV7-7 and TRBJ2-5 provide the parts outside the CDR3, is GAGVSQSPRYKVTKRGQDVTLRCDPISSHATLYWYQQALGQGPEFLTYFNYEAQPDKSGLPSDRFSAERPEGSISTLTIQRTEQRDSAMYRCASSLVAQGSETQYFGPGTRLLVL.

V and J are TRBV6-5 and TRBJ2-1; D might be TRBD1 (5 bases). In germline, CDR1 is MNHEY, CDR2 SVGAGI. The V end was cut by 5 bases, the J end by 2 bases, with 13 bases between. The CDR3 runs 15 residues. The CDR3 sequence: CASSRGGETYNEQFF. The CDR3 coding sequence is TGTGCCAGCAGTAGGGGCGGTGAGACCTACAATGAGCAGTTCTTC.

The chain employs TRBV2 and TRBJ2-7; D call uncertain. This CDR3 has 11 residues. V dropped 5 bases and J dropped 3 bases, with 5 bases sitting between them. Germline loops: CDR1 SNHLY, CDR2 FYNNEI. The CDR3 reads CASSRHYEQYF. The CDR3 nucleotides read TGTGCCAGCAGTAGACACTACGAGCAGTACTTC.

The chain combines TRBV2 with TRBJ1-4, with a possible D match to TRBD1 (5 bases). V lost 8 bases to trimming and J lost 2 bases, with 24 bases between them. The CDR3 covers 18 residues. Germline CDR1 is SNHLY and CDR2 is FYNNEI. CDR3 coding DNA: TGTGCCAGCTATTGGGGAGTGGAGGGGTGGTCTACTAATGAAAAACTGTTTTTT. It is translated as CASYWGVEGWSTNEKLFF. The full variable domain, with the rest looked up from reference TRBV2 and TRBJ1-4, is EPEVTQTPSHQVTQMGQEVILRCVPISNHLYFYWYRQILGQKVEFLVSFYNNEISEKSEIFDDQFSVERPDGSNFTLKIRSTKLEDSAMYFCASYWGVEGWSTNEKLFFGSGTQLSVL.

This chain links TRBV7-3 with TRBJ2-7; D is possibly TRBD1 (6 bases). CDR3 length: 16 amino acids. Germline CDR1 reads SGHTA; CDR2 reads FQGTGA. V was shortened by 0 bases and J by 0 bases, with 12 bases between the two germline ends. CDR3 sequence (DNA): TGTGCCAGCAGCTTAACGGGGGCGGTGCCCTCCTACGAGCAGTACTTC. It translates to CASSLTGAVPSYEQYF.

This rearrangement joins TRBV19 to TRBJ1-1, with 8 bases that match TRBD1. Per the germline V gene, CDR1 is LNHDA and CDR2 is SQIVND (reference sequence). The length of the CDR3 is 15 residues. J gave up 5 bases and V 4 bases, and 9 bases lay outside the gene matches. CDR3 loop: CASSTYTGGKTEAFF. The CDR3 DNA follows: TGTGCCAGTAGTACGTATACAGGGGGTAAAACTGAAGCTTTCTTT.

This chain uses TRBV12-5 with TRBJ2-3; 12 nucleotides line up with TRBD2. The CDR3 totals 21 residues. CDR1 and CDR2 from the germline V gene are LGHNT and FRNRAP. V shed 0 bases, J shed 4 bases, and the junction held 17 bases outside the gene matches. CDR3 protein: CASGLVPRGGLLAGGPDTQYF. DNA of the CDR3: TGTGCTAGTGGTTTGGTCCCTCGTGGCGGTCTTCTAGCGGGGGGGCCAGATACGCAGTATTTT.

This clone occurred many times. The chain employs TRBV6-5 and TRBJ1-1, with D uncertain. Germline CDR1 MNHEY, CDR2 SVGAGI. V lost 1 base and J 0 bases, leaving 6 bases between the germline ends. The CDR3 runs to 14 residues. CDR3 region: CASSYYSLNTEAFF. CDR3 DNA sequence: TGTGCCAGCAGTTACTACAGCCTGAACACTGAAGCTTTCTTT.

This rearrangement joins TRBV18 to TRBJ1-1, with TRBD1 identical over 7 bases. Per germline, CDR1 KGHSH and CDR2 LQKENI. Trimming cost V 0 bases and J 5 bases; bases outside gene matches: 18. The length of the CDR3 is 19 residues. CDR3 bases: TGTGCCAGCTCACCACCTTTTCCTGGAGATAAGGGGGCATATACTGAAGCTTTCTTT. This codes for CASSPPFPGDKGAYTEAFF.

This clone was observed many times. The chain recombines TRBV29-1 with TRBJ2-7; 10 nucleotides agree with TRBD2. Germline V gene data show CDR1 as SQVTM and CDR2 as ANQGSEA. The ends lost 0 bases at V and 0 bases at J; junction bases unmatched: 5. The CDR3 has 16 amino acids. DNA of the CDR3: TGCAGCGTTGAAGATCCGGCTAGCGGGGGCTCCTACGAGCAGTACTTC. It specifies CSVEDPASGGSYEQYF.

This chain joins TRBV30 and TRBJ2-7, with TRBD1 as a possible D gene (6 bases). Trimming cost V 2 bases and J 6 bases, with 17 bases left between them. CDR1 is GTSNPN and CDR2 is SVGIG in the germline V gene (reference sequence). The CDR3 length is 14 residues. CDR3 nucleotides: TGTGCCTGGAGTCCAGGGGATCCGATCGGCGAGCAGTACTTC. It is translated as CAWSPGDPIGEQYF.

This chain uses TRBV9 with TRBJ2-5; 15 nucleotides agree with TRBD2. The germline V gene has CDR1 SGDLS and CDR2 YYNGEE. The CDR3 consists of 16 residues. Trimming took 5 bases from V and 5 from J; bases not matched to a gene: 7. The CDR3 loop is CASSQPGLAGGETQYF. The CDR3, as DNA: TGTGCCAGCAGTCAACCTGGACTAGCGGGGGGGGAGACCCAGTACTTC.

The CDR3 loop reads CASSQVGGKNIQYF. CDR3 bases: TGTGCCAGCAGCCAAGTGGGGGGGAAAAACATTCAGTACTTC. This rearrangement joins TRBV3-1 (or the pseudogene TRBV3-2) to TRBJ2-4; 7 bases are a match to TRBD2. The V and J ends lost 1 base and 4 bases, in that order; junction bases with no gene match: 1. CDR1 and CDR2 from the germline V gene are LGHDT and YNNKEL (reference sequence). The CDR3 is made up of 14 amino acids.

This clone came up a few times. This rearrangement joins TRBV24-1 to TRBJ2-3, with D possibly matching TRBD1 (5 bases). Germline V lookup: CDR1 KGHDR, CDR2 SFDVKD. V shed 3 bases and J shed 4 bases, with 13 bases lying between them. CDR3 size: 15 residues. DNA of the CDR3: TGTGCCACCAGTGATCCCAGGACATGGGCAGATACGCAGTATTTT. Amino acid sequence: CATSDPRTWADTQYF.

CDR3: CASNTGSGSYEQYF. The DNA of the CDR3 is TGTGCCAGTAATACAGGGTCAGGATCCTACGAGCAGTACTTC. The chain couples TRBV19 to TRBJ2-7; tentatively, D is TRBD1 (6 bases). Trimming left V 7 bases short and J 1 base short, with 14 bases between. Germline CDR1 LNHDA, CDR2 SQIVND (reference sequence). CDR3 length equals 14 residues.

The V call is TRBV7-2, the J call TRBJ2-1; 8 bases agree with TRBD2. J was trimmed by 7 bases and V by 2 bases; bases with no gene match: 13. The CDR3 totals 17 residues. CDR1 and CDR2 (germline): SGHTA, FQGNSA. CDR3 sequence reads: CASSLSMGTTSANEQFF. CDR3 DNA sequence: TGTGCCAGCAGCTTATCTATGGGTACGACTAGCGCTAATGAGCAGTTCTTC. Full variable domain (outside the CDR3, taken from reference TRBV7-2 and TRBJ2-1): GAGVSQSPSNKVTEKGKDVELRCDPISGHTALYWYRQSLGQGLEFLIYFQGNSAPDKSGLPSDRFSAERTGGSVSTLTIQRTQQEDSAVYLCASSLSMGTTSANEQFFGPGTRLTVL.

The chain combines TRBV30 with TRBJ1-3; 9 positions match TRBD1. Per the germline V gene, CDR1 is GTSNPN and CDR2 is SVGIG (reference sequence). The V segment lost 8 bases and the J segment 4 bases; nucleotides outside the gene matches: 6. The CDR3 runs 13 residues. The CDR3, as DNA: TGTGCCCGTCGGACAGGGGTCGGAAACACCATATATTTT. It codes for CARRTGVGNTIYF.

J is TRBJ2-2 and V is TRBV4-3, with a weak D call TRBD2 (6 bases). V was trimmed by 2 bases and J by 0 bases, leaving 10 bases between them. This CDR3 has 16 residues. Looked up from germline, CDR1 is LGHNA and CDR2 is YSLEER. This CDR3 is CASSQRGGANTGELFF. Here the CDR3 DNA reads TGCGCCAGCAGCCAACGGGGCGGGGCGAACACCGGGGAGCTGTTTTTT.

V is TRBV6-1 and J is TRBJ1-3, with a tentative D call TRBD1 (6 bases). This CDR3 region has 16 residues. The germline CDR1 and CDR2 sequences are MNHNS and SASEGT. Deletions cut 2 bases from V and 4 bases from J, with 15 bases between. CDR3 loop: CASSELAGALGNTIYF. CDR3 bases: TGTGCCAGCAGTGAACTGGCAGGGGCGTTGGGAAACACCATATATTTT.

V and J are TRBV19 and TRBJ1-2, with TRBD1 identical over 9 bases. CDR1 is LNHDA, CDR2 SQIVND, per germline (reference sequence). V gave up 6 bases and J gave up 4 bases; unmatched junction bases: 9. The CDR3 spans 15 residues. The CDR3 nucleotides read TGTGCCAGTAGCCCCCCCGGACAGGGGTTCTATGGCTACACCTTC. This translates into CASSPPGQGFYGYTF. The full variable domain, its missing parts supplied by reference TRBV19 and TRBJ1-2, is DGGITQSPKYLFRKEGQNVTLSCEQNLNHDAMYWYRQDPGQGLRLIYYSQIVNDFQKGDIAEGYSVSREKKESFPLTVTSAQKNPTAFYLCASSPPGQGFYGYTFGSGTRLTVV.

The V and J genes are TRBV7-9 and TRBJ1-4; the D is unclear. Germline assignment: CDR1 SEHNR and CDR2 FQNEAQ (reference sequence). Trimming pared 9 bases from V and 0 bases from J, leaving 8 bases between. This CDR3 has 13 amino acids. The CDR3, as DNA: TGTGCCAGTGCCGGGGCAACTAATGAAAAACTGTTTTTT. Encoded protein: CASAGATNEKLFF.

This chain links TRBV7-3 with TRBJ2-7, with TRBD1 identical over 9 bases. The V gene end was trimmed by 4 bases and the J gene end by 0 bases; junction bases not matched to a gene: 4. There are 15 residues in the CDR3. Germline CDR1 and CDR2: SGHTA and FQGTGA. The CDR3 region is CASSSGQGSSYEQYF. For the CDR3, the DNA is TGTGCCAGCAGCTCCGGACAGGGGAGCTCCTACGAGCAGTACTTC.

The V gene is TRBV6-2 or TRBV6-3, the J gene TRBJ2-3, with 9 nucleotides matching TRBD2. After removal of 0 bases from V and 4 bases from J, the junction contained 8 bases not matched to a gene. Germline CDR1 reads MNHEY; CDR2 reads SVGEGT. The CDR3 is 17 amino acids. CDR3 in amino acids: CASSYSFGGGAPDTQYF. The CDR3 nucleotides read TGTGCCAGCAGTTACTCCTTTGGCGGGGGGGCCCCAGATACGCAGTATTTT.